This T cell receptor (beta chain) was recorded in a study of vaccination and CD4 T cells after COVID-19. Overall study: Median time from COVID diagnosis to post-COVID sampling was over 85 days (35 to 161). General study results and limits: Convalescent patients gained a median about 90% of their reactive clones only post-vaccination.

Points on this clonotype: Its target is not known. The junction departs from the called germline gene at one end, perhaps through a read error.

The Oncomine TCR Beta short-read assay sequenced DNA from cultured CD4+ T cells. Each CDR3 protein gets one entry after TCRdb re-called the PCR reads with MiXCR. Here the sample spans 8,700 or so distinct CDR3 sequences, approximately 67% being singletons. The CDR3 loop spans 15 amino acids. Germline-derived CDR1 and CDR2 are ENHRY and SYGVKD. Treatment denoted: roughly 10-day PBMC culture with coronavirus spike peptide pools or control peptides (ViraFEST assay). Negative selection recovered the CD4+ T cells once they had spent more than 8 days in culture. The material sequenced was CD4+ T cells from blood, cultured in vitro, taken before SARS-CoV-2 vaccination. The source is a human donor who had recovered from COVID-19. V and J are TRBV10-3 and TRBJ1-1; D may be TRBD1 (5 bases). CDR3 in DNA: TGTGCCAGCAGTTACTCCGGGGGAATCGTCACTGAAGCTTTCTTT. Encoded protein: CASSYSGGIVTEAFF.